The clone carrying this TCR beta chain was picked up many times. This specimen comes from a study of T-cell memory formation after mild COVID-19. Germline V CDR1 and CDR2: LGHNA, YSLEER. This CDR3 comprises 14 residues. V was pared by 2 bases and J by 5 bases, with 9 bases between. Each CDR3 protein gets one entry after TCRdb re-called the 5' RACE reads with MiXCR. Of a few hundred thousand distinct CDR3 sequences in the sample, roughly 25% were seen once. Specimen: PBMCs or a T cell subset sorted from them (not recorded which). The source of this sequence is an adult woman who had mild COVID-19 (a few samples of this study predate the infection). Cell type and time point are not known. The chain recombines TRBV4-3 with TRBJ2-2; a possible D gene is TRBD2 (6 bases). The CDR3 spells CASSQSSGTGELFF. The DNA of the CDR3 is TGCGCCAGCAGCCAATCGAGCGGGACCGGGGAGCTGTTTTTT.